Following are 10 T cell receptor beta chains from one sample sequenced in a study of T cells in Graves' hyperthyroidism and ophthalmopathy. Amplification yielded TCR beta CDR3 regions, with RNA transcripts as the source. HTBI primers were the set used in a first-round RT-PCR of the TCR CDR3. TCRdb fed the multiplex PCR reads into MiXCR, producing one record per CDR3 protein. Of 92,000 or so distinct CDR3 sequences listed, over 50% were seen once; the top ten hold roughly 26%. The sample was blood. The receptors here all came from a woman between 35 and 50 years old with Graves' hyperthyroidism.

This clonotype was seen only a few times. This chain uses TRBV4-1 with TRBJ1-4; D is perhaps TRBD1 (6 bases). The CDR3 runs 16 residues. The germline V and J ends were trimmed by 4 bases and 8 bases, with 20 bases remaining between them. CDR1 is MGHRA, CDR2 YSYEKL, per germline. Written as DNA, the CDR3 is TGCGCCAGCAGCCTCGAGGGGGGGGGCGTTGGCGAAAAACTGTTTTTT. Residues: CASSLEGGGVGEKLFF.

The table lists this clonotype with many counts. This CDR3 reads CAISQGVSAFF. In DNA, the CDR3 is TGTGCCATCAGCCAGGGGGTATCGGCTTTCTTT. The rearrangement joins TRBV10-3 to TRBJ1-1; 7 nucleotides match TRBD1. Unmatched junction bases numbered 6, after V lost 6 bases and J lost 11 bases. CDR3 length equals 11 residues. Looked up from germline, CDR1 is ENHRY and CDR2 is SYGVKD.

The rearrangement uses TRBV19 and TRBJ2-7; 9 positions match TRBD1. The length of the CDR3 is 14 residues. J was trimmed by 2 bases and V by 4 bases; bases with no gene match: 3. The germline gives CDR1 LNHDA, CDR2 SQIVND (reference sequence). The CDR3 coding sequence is TGTGCCAGTAGTACCGGGACAGGGCCCTACGAGCAGTACTTC. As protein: CASSTGTGPYEQYF.

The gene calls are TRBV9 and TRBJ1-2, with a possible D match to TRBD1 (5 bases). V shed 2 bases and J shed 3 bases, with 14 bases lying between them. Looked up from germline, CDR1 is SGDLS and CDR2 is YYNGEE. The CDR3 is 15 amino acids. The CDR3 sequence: CASSVGAGQDYGYTF. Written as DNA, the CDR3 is TGTGCCAGCAGCGTCGGGGCAGGCCAGGACTATGGCTACACCTTC. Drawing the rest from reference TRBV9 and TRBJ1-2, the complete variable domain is DSGVTQTPKHLITATGQRVTLRCSPRSGDLSVYWYQQSLDQGLQFLIQYYNGEERAKGNILERFSAQQFPDLHSELNLSSLELGDSALYFCASSVGAGQDYGYTFGSGTRLTVV.

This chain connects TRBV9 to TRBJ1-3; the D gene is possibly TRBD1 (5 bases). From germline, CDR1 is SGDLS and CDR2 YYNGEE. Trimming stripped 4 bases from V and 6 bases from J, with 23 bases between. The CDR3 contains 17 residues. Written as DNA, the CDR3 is TGTGCCAGCAGCCCTTCAGGGTGGGCGACTGGCTTAAACACCATATATTTT. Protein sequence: CASSPSGWATGLNTIYF.

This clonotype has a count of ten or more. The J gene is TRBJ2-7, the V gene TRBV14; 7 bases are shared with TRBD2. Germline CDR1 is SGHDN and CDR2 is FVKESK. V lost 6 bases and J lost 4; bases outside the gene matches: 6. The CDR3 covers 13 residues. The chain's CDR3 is CASRDRGGYEQYF. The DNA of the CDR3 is TGTGCCAGCAGGGACCGCGGGGGTTACGAGCAGTACTTC.

CDR3 protein: CSAKGGASETQYF. The CDR3 DNA sequence: TGCAGTGCTAAGGGGGGAGCGTCAGAGACCCAGTACTTC. The chain carries TRBV20-1 and TRBJ2-5, with D tentatively TRBD1 or TRBD2 (6 bases each). Germline loops: CDR1 DFQATT, CDR2 SNEGSKA (reference sequence). Trimming took off 4 bases at V and 4 bases at J, with 13 bases between the two ends. The CDR3 runs 13 residues.

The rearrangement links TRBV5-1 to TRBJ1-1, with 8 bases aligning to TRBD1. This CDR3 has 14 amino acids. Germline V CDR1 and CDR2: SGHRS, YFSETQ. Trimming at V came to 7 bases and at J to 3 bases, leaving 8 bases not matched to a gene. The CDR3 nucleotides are TGCGCCAGCCGACAGGGGACGCGGTACACTGAAGCTTTCTTT. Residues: CASRQGTRYTEAFF.

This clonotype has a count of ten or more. DNA for the CDR3: TGTGCCAGCTCCCCGGACAGGGGAAACTATGGCTACACCTTC. Its protein product is CASSPDRGNYGYTF. V is TRBV6-4 and J is TRBJ1-2; 9 nucleotides align to TRBD1. Losses at the gene ends were 8 bases for V and 2 bases for J; bases not matched to a gene: 6. The CDR3 has 14 amino acids. Germline CDR1 MRHNA, CDR2 SNTAGT.

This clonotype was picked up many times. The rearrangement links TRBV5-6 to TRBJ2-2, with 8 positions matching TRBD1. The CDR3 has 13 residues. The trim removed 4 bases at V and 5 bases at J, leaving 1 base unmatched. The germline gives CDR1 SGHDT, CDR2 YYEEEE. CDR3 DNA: TGTGCCAGCAGCCGGACAGGGACCGGGGAGCTGTTTTTT. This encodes CASSRTGTGELFF.